Listed below are T cell receptor beta chains from one sample, sequenced in a study of shared clonotypes between healthy human individuals. Assay used: immunoSEQ multiplex PCR; TCRdb lists only in-frame clones, some missing. The sample comprises about 2,500,000 clones, approximately 94% of which are singletons, and 0.11% to 0.15% rests with the top ten. Material for sequencing was naive CD4+ T cells sorted from blood. The receptors here all came from a man between 18 and 35 years old in good health. The CDR3 runs from the conserved cysteine through the conserved F or W.

J gene: TRBJ1-6; V gene: TRBV6-1; CDR3 protein: CASRPRGSTPLHF
J gene: TRBJ1-1; V gene: TRBV5-1; CDR3 protein: CASSSGQRVTEAFF
J gene: TRBJ2-7; V gene: TRBV4-1; CDR3 protein: CASSQDPRTQGEQYF
J gene: TRBJ1-1; V gene: TRBV11-3; CDR3 protein: CASSLNSVNTEAFF
J gene: TRBJ1-1; V gene: TRBV30; CDR3 protein: CAWSLLQGNTEAFF
J gene: TRBJ1-6; V gene: TRBV6-5; CDR3 protein: CASSDRQGRNSPLHF
J gene: TRBJ1-5; V gene: TRBV30; CDR3 protein: CAWSGQGGNQPQHF
J gene: TRBJ1-1; V gene: TRBV5-6; CDR3 protein: CASSTGPNTEAFF
J gene: TRBJ1-6; V gene: TRBV7-8; CDR3 protein: CASSLADQGPIRNSPLHF
J gene: TRBJ2-2; V gene: TRBV18; CDR3 protein: CASSQGSNTGELFF